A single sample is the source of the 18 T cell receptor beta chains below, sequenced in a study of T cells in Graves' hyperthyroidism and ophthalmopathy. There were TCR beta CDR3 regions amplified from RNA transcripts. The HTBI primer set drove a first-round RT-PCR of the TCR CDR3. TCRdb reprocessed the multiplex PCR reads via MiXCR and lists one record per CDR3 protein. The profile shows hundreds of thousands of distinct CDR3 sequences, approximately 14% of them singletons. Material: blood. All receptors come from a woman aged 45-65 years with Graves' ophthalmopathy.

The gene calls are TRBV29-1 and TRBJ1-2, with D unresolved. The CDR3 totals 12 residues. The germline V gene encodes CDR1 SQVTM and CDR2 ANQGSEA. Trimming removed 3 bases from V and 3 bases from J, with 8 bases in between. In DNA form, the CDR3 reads TGCAGCGTTGAGGAGAGGGACTATGGCTACACCTTC. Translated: CSVEERDYGYTF.

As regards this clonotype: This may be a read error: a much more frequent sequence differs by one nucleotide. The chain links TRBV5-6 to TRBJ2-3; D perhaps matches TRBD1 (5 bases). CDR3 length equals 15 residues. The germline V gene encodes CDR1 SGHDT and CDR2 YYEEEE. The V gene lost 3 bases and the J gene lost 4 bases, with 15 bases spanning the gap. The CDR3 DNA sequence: TGTGCCAGCAGCTCCCCGGGTTGGGGCCCAGATACGCAGTATTTT. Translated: CASSSPGWGPDTQYF. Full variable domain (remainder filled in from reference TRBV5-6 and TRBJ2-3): DAGVTQSPTHLIKTRGQQVTLRCSPKSGHDTVSWYQQALGQGPQFIFQYYEEEERQRGNFPDRFSGHQFPNYSSELNVNALLLGDSALYLCASSSPGWGPDTQYFGPGTRLTVL.

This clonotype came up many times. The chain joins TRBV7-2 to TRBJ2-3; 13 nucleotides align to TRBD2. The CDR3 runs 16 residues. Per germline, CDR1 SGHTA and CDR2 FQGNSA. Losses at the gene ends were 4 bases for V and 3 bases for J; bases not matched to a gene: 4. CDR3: CASSSRTSGRTDTQYF. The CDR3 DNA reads TGTGCCAGCAGCTCCCGGACTAGCGGGAGAACAGATACGCAGTATTTT.

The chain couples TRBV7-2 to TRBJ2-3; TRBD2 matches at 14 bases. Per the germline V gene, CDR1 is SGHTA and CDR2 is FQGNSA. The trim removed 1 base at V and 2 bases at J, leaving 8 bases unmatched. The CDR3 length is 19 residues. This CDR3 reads CASSLGRRGLAGVTDTQYF. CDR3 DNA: TGTGCCAGCAGCTTAGGGCGTCGGGGACTAGCGGGGGTCACAGATACGCAGTATTTT.

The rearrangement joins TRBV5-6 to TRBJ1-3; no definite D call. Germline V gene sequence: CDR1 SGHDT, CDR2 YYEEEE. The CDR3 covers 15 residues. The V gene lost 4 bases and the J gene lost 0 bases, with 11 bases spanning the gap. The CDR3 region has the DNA TGTGCCAGCAGCGTTCTCGTTAACTCTGGAAACACCATATATTTT. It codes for CASSVLVNSGNTIYF.

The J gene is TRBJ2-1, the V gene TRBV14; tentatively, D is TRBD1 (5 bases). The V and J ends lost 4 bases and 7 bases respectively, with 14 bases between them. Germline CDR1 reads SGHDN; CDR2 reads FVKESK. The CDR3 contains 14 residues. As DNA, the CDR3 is TGTGCCAGCAGCCGCCTTGGGGCTCTTAATGAGCAGTTCTTC. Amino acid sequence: CASSRLGALNEQFF.

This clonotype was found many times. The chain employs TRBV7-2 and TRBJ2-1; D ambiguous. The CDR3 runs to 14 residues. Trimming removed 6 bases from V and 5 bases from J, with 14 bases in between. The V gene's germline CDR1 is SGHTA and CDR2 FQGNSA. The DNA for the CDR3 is TGTGCCAGCAGATCGGGTAGGGCCAACAATGAGCAGTTCTTC. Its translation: CASRSGRANNEQFF.

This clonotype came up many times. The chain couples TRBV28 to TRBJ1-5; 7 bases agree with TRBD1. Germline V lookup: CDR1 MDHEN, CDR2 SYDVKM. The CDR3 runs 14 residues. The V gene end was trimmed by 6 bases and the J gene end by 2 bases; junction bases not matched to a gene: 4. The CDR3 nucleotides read TGTGCCAGCAGGGTCGACAGGGGCAATCAGCCCCAGCATTTT. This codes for CASRVDRGNQPQHF.

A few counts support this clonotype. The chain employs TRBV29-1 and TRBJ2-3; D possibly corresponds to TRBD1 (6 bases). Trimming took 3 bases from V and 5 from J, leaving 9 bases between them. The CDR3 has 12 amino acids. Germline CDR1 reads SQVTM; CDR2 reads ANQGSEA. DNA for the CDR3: TGCAGCGTTGATACAGGGTTAGATACGCAGTATTTT. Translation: CSVDTGLDTQYF.

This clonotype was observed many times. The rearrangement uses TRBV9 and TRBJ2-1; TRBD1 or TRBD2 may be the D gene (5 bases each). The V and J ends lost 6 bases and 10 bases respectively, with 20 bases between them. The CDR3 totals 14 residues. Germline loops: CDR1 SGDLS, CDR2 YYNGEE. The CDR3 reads CASTPAGQGDEQFF. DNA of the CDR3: TGTGCCAGCACTCCGGCGGGCCAGGGAGACGAGCAGTTCTTC.

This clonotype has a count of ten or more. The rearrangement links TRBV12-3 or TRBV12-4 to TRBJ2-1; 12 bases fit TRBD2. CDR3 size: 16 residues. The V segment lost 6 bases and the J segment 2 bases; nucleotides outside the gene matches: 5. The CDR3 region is CASRGTSGLTYNEQFF. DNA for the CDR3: TGTGCCAGCAGAGGGACTAGCGGGCTCACCTACAATGAGCAGTTCTTC.

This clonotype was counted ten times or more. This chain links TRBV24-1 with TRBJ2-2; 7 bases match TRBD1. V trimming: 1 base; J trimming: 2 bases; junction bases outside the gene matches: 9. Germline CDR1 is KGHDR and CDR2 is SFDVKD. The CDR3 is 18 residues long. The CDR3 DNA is TGTGCCACCAGTGATTTCCTTACGGGACAGACAAACACCGGGGAGCTGTTTTTT. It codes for CATSDFLTGQTNTGELFF.

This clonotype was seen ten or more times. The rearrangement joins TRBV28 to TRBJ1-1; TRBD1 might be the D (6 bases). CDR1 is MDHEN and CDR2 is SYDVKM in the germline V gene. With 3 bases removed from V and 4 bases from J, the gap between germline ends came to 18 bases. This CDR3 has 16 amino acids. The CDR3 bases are TGTGCCAGCAGTTTCGGATCAAGGGGGTTTGGCACTGAAGCTTTCTTT. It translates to CASSFGSRGFGTEAFF.

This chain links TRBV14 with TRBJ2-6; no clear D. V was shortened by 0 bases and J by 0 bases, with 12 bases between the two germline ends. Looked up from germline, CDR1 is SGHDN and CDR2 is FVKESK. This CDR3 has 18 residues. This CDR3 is CASSQDERLYSGANVLTF. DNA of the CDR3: TGTGCCAGCAGCCAAGATGAGAGGTTGTACTCTGGGGCCAACGTCCTGACTTTC.

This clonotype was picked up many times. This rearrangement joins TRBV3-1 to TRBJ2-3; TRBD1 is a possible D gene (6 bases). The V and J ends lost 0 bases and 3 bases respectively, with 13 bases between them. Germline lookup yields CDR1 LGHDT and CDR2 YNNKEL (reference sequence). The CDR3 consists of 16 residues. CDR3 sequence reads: CASSQDQGRGTDTQYF. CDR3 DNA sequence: TGTGCCAGCAGCCAAGATCAGGGCAGGGGAACAGATACGCAGTATTTT.

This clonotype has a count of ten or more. The CDR3 DNA sequence: TGTGCCAGCAGCGCAGGACTGTTCTCCTACAATGAGCAGTTCTTC. Its translation: CASSAGLFSYNEQFF. The chain has TRBV11-2 and TRBJ2-1; D is possibly TRBD2 (5 bases). The V end lost 5 bases, the J end lost 0 bases, and 11 bases lay between the germline ends. The CDR3 contains 15 residues. CDR1 and CDR2 from the germline V gene are SGHAT and FQNNGV.

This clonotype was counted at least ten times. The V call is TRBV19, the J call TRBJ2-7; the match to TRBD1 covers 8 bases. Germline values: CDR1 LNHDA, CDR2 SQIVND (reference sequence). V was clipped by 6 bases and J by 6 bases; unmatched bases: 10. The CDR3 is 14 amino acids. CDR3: CASSIGTGLGEQYF. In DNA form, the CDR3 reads TGTGCCAGTAGCATCGGGACAGGTCTGGGCGAGCAGTACTTC. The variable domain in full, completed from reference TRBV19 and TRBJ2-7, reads DGGITQSPKYLFRKEGQNVTLSCEQNLNHDAMYWYRQDPGQGLRLIYYSQIVNDFQKGDIAEGYSVSREKKESFPLTVTSAQKNPTAFYLCASSIGTGLGEQYFGPGTRLTVT.

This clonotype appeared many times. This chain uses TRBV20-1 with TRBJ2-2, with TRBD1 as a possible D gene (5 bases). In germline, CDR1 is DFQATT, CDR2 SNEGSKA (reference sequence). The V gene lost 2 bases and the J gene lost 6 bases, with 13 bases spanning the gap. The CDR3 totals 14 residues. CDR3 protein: CSARSSGFAGELFF. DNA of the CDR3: TGCAGTGCTAGATCATCAGGGTTTGCCGGGGAGCTGTTTTTT.